This T cell receptor (beta chain) was recovered during a study of blood T cell repertoires in COVID-19. Clones were read by immunoSEQ multiplex PCR, and TCRdb kept only the in-frame ones, dropping some. The data show tens of thousands of clones, with more than 75% seen just once and more than 12% held by the top ten. This CDR3 spans 18 amino acids. V was clipped by 0 bases and J by 0 bases, with 13 bases between them. Germline-derived CDR1 and CDR2 are SGHKS and YYEKEE (reference sequence). Sequencing input: peripheral blood. This sequence originates from a woman between 65 and 79 years old with acute or convalescent COVID-19. The rearrangement joins TRBV5-5 to TRBJ1-6, with D possibly matching TRBD1 (6 bases). The DNA of the CDR3 is TGTGCCAGCAGCTTGGACGGGGACACGAGCTCCTATAATTCACCCCTCCACTTT. Translating it yields CASSLDGDTSSYNSPLHF. Drawing the rest from reference TRBV5-5 and TRBJ1-6, the complete variable domain is DAGVTQSPTHLIKTRGQQVTLRCSPISGHKSVSWYQQVLGQGPQFIFQYYEKEERGRGNFPDRFSARQFPNYSSELNVNALLLGDSALYLCASSLDGDTSSYNSPLHFGNGTRLTVT.